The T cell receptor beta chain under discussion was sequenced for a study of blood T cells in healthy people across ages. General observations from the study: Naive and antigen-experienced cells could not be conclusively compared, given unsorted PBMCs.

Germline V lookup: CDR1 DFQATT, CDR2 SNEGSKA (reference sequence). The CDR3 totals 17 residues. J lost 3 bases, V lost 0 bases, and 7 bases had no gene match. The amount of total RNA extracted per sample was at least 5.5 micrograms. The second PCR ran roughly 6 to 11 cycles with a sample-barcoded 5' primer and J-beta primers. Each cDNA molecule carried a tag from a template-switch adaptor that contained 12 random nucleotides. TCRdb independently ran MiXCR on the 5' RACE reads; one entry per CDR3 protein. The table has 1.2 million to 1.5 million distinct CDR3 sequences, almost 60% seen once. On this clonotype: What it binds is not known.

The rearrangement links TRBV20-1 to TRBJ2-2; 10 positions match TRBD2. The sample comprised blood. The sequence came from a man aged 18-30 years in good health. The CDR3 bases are TGCAGTGCTAGAGATTTCCTAGCGGGGGTATACACCGGGGAGCTGTTTTTT. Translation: CSARDFLAGVYTGELFF.